The source of this T cell receptor beta chain is a study of response to subunit inactivated influenza vaccine. Study-level results: Authors suggested few new T cells are recruited by each seasonal influenza vaccination.

MiXCR, run by TCRdb on the RT-PCR reads, gives a single entry per CDR3 protein. Here the sample spans more than 450,000 distinct CDR3 sequences, approximately 10% being singletons. The CDR3 has 13 residues. V was shortened by 3 bases and J by 2 bases, with 5 bases between the two germline ends. Per the germline V gene, CDR1 is ENHRY and CDR2 is SYGVKD. This clonotype was observed many times. The antigen is undetermined. The sequence derives from a man aged 45-65 years who received an inactivated influenza vaccine. The J gene is TRBJ2-1, the V gene TRBV10-3, with D uncertain. This material consisted of PBMCs from blood, taken on the day of vaccination. In nucleotides, the CDR3 is TGTGCCATCAGTGACAGGACCTACAATGAGCAGTTCTTC. This sequence encodes CAISDRTYNEQFF.